The 26 T cell receptor beta chains below all came from one sample that was sequenced in a study of OX40 agonist ivuxolimab in advanced cancers. TCRdb's copy holds only in-frame clones and misses some; the assay was immunoSEQ multiplex PCR. The repertoire holds around 100,000 clones, 90% seen once, with roughly 0.16% in the top ten. The specimen was CD4+ or CD8+ T cells sorted from blood, collected in a trial of the OX40 agonist ivuxolimab. These TCRs come from an adult with an advanced solid tumor such as melanoma, head and neck, liver or kidney cancer.

V and J are TRBV27 and TRBJ2-1; TRBD1 or TRBD2 may be the D gene (5 bases each). Per germline, CDR1 MNHEY and CDR2 SMNVEV (reference sequence). Trimming stripped 8 bases from V and 5 bases from J, with 22 bases between. The CDR3 covers 16 residues. The CDR3 DNA reads as TGTGCCAGCCGAACCCTCCTCGGGACGGCCCACAATGAGCAGTTCTTC. Its translation: CASRTLLGTAHNEQFF.

A single count supports this clone. The rearrangement links TRBV4-1 to TRBJ1-2, with D possibly being TRBD1 (5 bases). The CDR3 is made up of 16 amino acids. Germline loops: CDR1 MGHRA, CDR2 YSYEKL. Trimming pared 4 bases from V and 4 bases from J, leaving 19 bases between. The CDR3 loop is CASSPSRDRSRYGYTF. The CDR3, as DNA: TGCGCCAGCAGCCCCTCCAGGGACCGCTCGCGCTATGGCTACACCTTC.

The chain recombines TRBV11-3 with TRBJ2-5; the D gene could be TRBD1 or TRBD2 (5 bases each). Trimming removed 5 bases at V and 5 bases at J, with 12 bases between. Germline V gene sequence: CDR1 SGHNT, CDR2 YENEEA. This CDR3 has 13 amino acids. The CDR3 sequence: CASSAGARETQYF. CDR3 coding DNA: TGTGCCAGCAGCGCCGGGGCGAGGGAGACCCAGTACTTC.

The chain recombines TRBV6-1 with TRBJ2-4, with 7 bases matching TRBD2. This CDR3 comprises 16 residues. The germline V gene has CDR1 MNHNS and CDR2 SASEGT. The trim removed 4 bases at V and 7 bases at J, leaving 13 bases unmatched. The CDR3 reads CASSGFPAGRPNIQYF. The CDR3 region has the DNA TGTGCCAGCAGTGGGTTCCCAGCGGGGAGGCCCAACATTCAGTACTTC.

The chain combines TRBV5-5 with TRBJ2-2; TRBD1 matches 7 bases. Germline V lookup: CDR1 SGHKS, CDR2 YYEKEE (reference sequence). With 0 bases clipped from V and 1 base from J, the junction kept 3 bases outside the gene matches. The length of the CDR3 is 16 residues. As DNA, the CDR3 is TGTGCCAGCAGCTTGGTGGGACAGCAGAACACCGGGGAGCTGTTTTTT. Protein product: CASSLVGQQNTGELFF.

CDR3 loop: CASSRDREQIGTGELFF. CDR3 coding DNA: TGCGCCAGCAGCCGGGACAGGGAACAGATAGGCACCGGGGAGCTGTTTTTT. V gene TRBV5-1 combines with J gene TRBJ2-2; 9 bases agree with TRBD1. The germline V gene has CDR1 SGHRS and CDR2 YFSETQ. V was clipped by 4 bases and J by 4 bases; unmatched bases: 11. CDR3 length: 17 residues.

The chain uses TRBV5-1 and TRBJ1-4; D is ambiguous. The germline gives CDR1 SGHRS, CDR2 YFSETQ. The CDR3 sequence is 14 residues long. Trimming left V 4 bases short and J 7 bases short, with 14 bases between. The CDR3: CASSPTVGREKLFF. The CDR3 DNA is TGCGCCAGCAGCCCCACGGTCGGTCGTGAAAAACTGTTTTTT.

V is TRBV5-1 and J is TRBJ2-3; D unclear. The V gene's germline CDR1 is SGHRS and CDR2 YFSETQ. Trimming left V 2 bases short and J 0 bases short, with 7 bases between. CDR3 length: 14 residues. Here the CDR3 reads CASSFGPSTDTQYF. CDR3 nucleotides: TGCGCCAGCAGCTTCGGACCTAGCACAGATACGCAGTATTTT. The whole variable domain, remainder taken from reference TRBV5-1 and TRBJ2-3, is KAGVTQTPRYLIKTRGQQVTLSCSPISGHRSVSWYQQTPGQGLQFLFEYFSETQRNKGNFPGRFSGRQFSNSRSEMNVSTLELGDSALYLCASSFGPSTDTQYFGPGTRLTVL.

This clone showed up just a few times. V gene TRBV6-4 combines with J gene TRBJ1-1, with no clear D. The germline V gene encodes CDR1 MRHNA and CDR2 SNTAGT. The CDR3 contains 13 residues. V was clipped by 3 bases and J by 2 bases, with 7 bases between them. In DNA, the CDR3 is TGTGCCAGCAGTGATGGTTTTAACACTGAAGCTTTCTTT. This sequence encodes CASSDGFNTEAFF.

The V and J genes are TRBV2 and TRBJ2-7; D remains ambiguous. The CDR3 is 13 amino acids. In germline, CDR1 is SNHLY, CDR2 FYNNEI. V lost 11 bases, J lost 5 bases, and 19 bases lay in between. CDR3 protein: CAASIGPRNEQYF. CDR3 in DNA: TGTGCCGCCTCGATCGGGCCGCGGAACGAGCAGTACTTC.

This chain uses TRBV7-2 with TRBJ2-1; 11 positions agree with TRBD1. CDR3 length: 15 residues. The germline V gene has CDR1 SGHTA and CDR2 FQGNSA. After removal of 5 bases from V and 5 bases from J, the junction contained 5 bases not matched to a gene. This CDR3 reads CASSRRDRGDNEQFF. The CDR3 DNA is TGTGCCAGCAGCCGCCGGGACAGGGGGGACAATGAGCAGTTCTTC.

CDR3 protein: CASSPSGTTYNEQFF. CDR3 nucleotide sequence: TGTGCCAGCAGCCCCTCCGGGACAACCTACAATGAGCAGTTCTTC. V gene TRBV11-3 combines with J gene TRBJ2-1, with D tentatively TRBD1 (6 bases). Between the trimmed V and J ends, which lost 5 bases and 2 bases, there was a span of 13 bases. Germline values: CDR1 SGHNT, CDR2 YENEEA. This CDR3 is 15 amino acids long.

The gene calls are TRBV19 and TRBJ2-7; 13 nucleotides agree with TRBD2. In germline, CDR1 is LNHDA, CDR2 SQIVND (reference sequence). The CDR3 extends over 16 amino acids. Trimming cost V 6 bases and J 3 bases; bases outside gene matches: 8. This CDR3 reads CASSRLAGGEFYEQYF. CDR3 DNA: TGTGCCAGTAGCCGACTAGCGGGAGGAGAATTCTACGAGCAGTACTTC. The full variable domain, rest sourced from reference TRBV19 and TRBJ2-7, is DGGITQSPKYLFRKEGQNVTLSCEQNLNHDAMYWYRQDPGQGLRLIYYSQIVNDFQKGDIAEGYSVSREKKESFPLTVTSAQKNPTAFYLCASSRLAGGEFYEQYFGPGTRLTVT.

The V and J genes are TRBV29-1 and TRBJ2-1, with TRBD2 matching over 14 bases. The V gene end was trimmed by 6 bases and the J gene end by 8 bases; junction bases not matched to a gene: 15. There are 17 residues in the CDR3. Germline CDR1 is SQVTM and CDR2 is ANQGSEA. In nucleotides, the CDR3 is TGCAGCGTCGATAGACTAGCGGGAGGGGTTATTGTCCATGAGCAGTTCTTC. This codes for CSVDRLAGGVIVHEQFF.

This clone appeared a single time. This CDR3 is also generated by other DNA sequences in the sample. The J gene is TRBJ2-1, the V gene TRBV27; D unresolved. The CDR3 length is 14 residues. Per the germline V gene, CDR1 is MNHEY and CDR2 is SMNVEV (reference sequence). Trimming pared 3 bases from V and 5 bases from J, leaving 11 bases between. Written as DNA, the CDR3 is TGTGCCAGCAGTTTTTACGGTGAGAACAATGAGCAGTTCTTC. It encodes CASSFYGENNEQFF.

This chain joins TRBV21-1 and TRBJ1-4; the table names TRBD1, a call not compared with the DNA. TRBV21-1 is noted as a pseudogene. The CDR3 is 15 residues long. The chain's CDR3 is CASSIPNRGGEKLFF. CDR3 bases: TGTGCCAGCAGCATACCAAACAGGGGAGGTGAAAAACTGTTTTTT.

The genes are TRBV6-1 and TRBJ2-3; the D is unclear. Germline V gene lookup returns CDR1 MNHNS and CDR2 SASEGT. V dropped 7 bases and J dropped 2 bases, with 7 bases sitting between them. This CDR3 comprises 12 residues. The CDR3 protein is CASKGFTDTQYF. The CDR3 bases are TGTGCCAGCAAGGGCTTCACAGATACGCAGTATTTT.

The chain has TRBV15 and TRBJ2-5, with 8 bases identical to TRBD1. J lost 5 bases, V lost 0 bases, and 8 bases had no gene match. Germline V CDR1 and CDR2: LNHNV, YYDKDF (reference sequence). The CDR3 spans 16 residues. The CDR3: CATSRERTGSGETQYF. The CDR3 coding sequence is TGTGCCACCAGCAGAGAGCGGACAGGGTCCGGGGAGACCCAGTACTTC. The entire variable domain, with the rest obtained from reference TRBV15 and TRBJ2-5, is as follows: DAMVIQNPRYQVTQFGKPVTLSCSQTLNHNVMYWYQQKSSQAPKLLFHYYDKDFNNEADTPDNFQSRRPNTSFCFLDIRSPGLGDTAMYLCATSRERTGSGETQYFGPGTRLLVL.

J is TRBJ1-2 and V is TRBV15; the D is unclear. The V and J ends lost 1 base and 0 bases respectively, with 6 bases between them. CDR1 and CDR2 from the germline V gene are LNHNV and YYDKDF (reference sequence). The CDR3 extends over 14 amino acids. CDR3 sequence (DNA): TGTGCCACCAGCAGAGGGGCGGCTAACTATGGCTACACCTTC. Translation: CATSRGAANYGYTF.

The chain recombines TRBV11-2 with TRBJ1-4; 7 bases map to TRBD1. The CDR3 is made up of 15 amino acids. J gave up 6 bases and V 5 bases, and 9 bases lay outside the gene matches. Germline CDR1 and CDR2: SGHAT and FQNNGV. The CDR3 DNA follows: TGTGCCAGCAGCCCCCGGGACAGAAGAGATGAAAAACTGTTTTTT. Translated, it gives CASSPRDRRDEKLFF. Looking up the rest from reference TRBV11-2 and TRBJ1-4 gives the full variable domain: EAGVAQSPRYKIIEKRQSVAFWCNPISGHATLYWYQQILGQGPKLLIQFQNNGVVDDSQLPKDRFSAERLKGVDSTLKIQPAKLEDSAVYLCASSPRDRRDEKLFFGSGTQLSVL.

The chain carries TRBV19 and TRBJ1-5, with D possibly being TRBD1 (5 bases). This CDR3 comprises 13 residues. Germline V gives CDR1 LNHDA, CDR2 SQIVND (reference sequence). Trimming shortened V by 5 bases and J by 3 bases, and 8 bases separated the two germline ends. CDR3 in DNA: TGTGCCAGTAGTCGGACACACAATCAGCCCCAGCATTTT. Translation: CASSRTHNQPQHF.

This chain joins TRBV25-1 and TRBJ2-5; TRBD2 matches 9 bases. Losses at the gene ends were 7 bases for V and 5 bases for J; bases not matched to a gene: 11. CDR3 length: 15 amino acids. CDR1 is MGHDK and CDR2 is SYGVNS in the germline V gene. The CDR3 spells CASNMAGGLGETQYF. CDR3 DNA: TGTGCCAGCAACATGGCGGGGGGGCTGGGGGAGACCCAGTACTTC. The full variable domain, in which reference TRBV25-1 and TRBJ2-5 provide the parts outside the CDR3, is EADIYQTPRYLVIGTGKKITLECSQTMGHDKMYWYQQDPGMELHLIHYSYGVNSTEKGDLSSESTVSRIRTEHFPLTLESARPSHTSQYLCASNMAGGLGETQYFGPGTRLLVL.

The chain has TRBV23-1 and TRBJ1-5; maybe TRBD1 (5 bases). TRBV23-1 is placed among ORFs of uncertain function. The CDR3 runs 15 residues. Trimming removed 3 bases at V and 2 bases at J, with 11 bases between. This CDR3 reads CASSHPDNRNQPQHF. Written as DNA, the CDR3 is TGCGCCAGCAGTCATCCGGACAATCGCAATCAGCCCCAGCATTTT.

The CDR3 reads CATSRETGVGGYTF. The DNA of the CDR3 is TGTGCCACCAGCAGAGAGACAGGGGTGGGCGGCTACACCTTC. The rearrangement links TRBV15 to TRBJ1-2; 8 bases are shared with TRBD1. The CDR3 is made up of 14 amino acids. After removal of 0 bases from V and 8 bases from J, the junction contained 5 bases not matched to a gene. Per the germline V gene, CDR1 is LNHNV and CDR2 is YYDKDF (reference sequence).

The count of this clone is one. The chain employs TRBV9 and TRBJ1-2, with 8 nucleotides matching TRBD1. The V segment lost 4 bases and the J segment 3 bases; nucleotides outside the gene matches: 5. This CDR3 is 14 amino acids long. CDR1 is SGDLS and CDR2 is YYNGEE in the germline V gene. The DNA for the CDR3 is TGTGCCAGCAGCCCACAGGGGGTGCACTATGGCTACACCTTC. It is translated as CASSPQGVHYGYTF.

The chain has TRBV27 and TRBJ1-1, with a possible D match to TRBD1 (5 bases). The CDR3 contains 17 residues. Trimming pared 0 bases from V and 4 bases from J, leaving 18 bases between. Germline CDR1 is MNHEY and CDR2 is SMNVEV (reference sequence). This chain's CDR3 is CASSLSWARRGSTEAFF. The CDR3 region has the DNA TGTGCCAGCAGTTTATCGTGGGCACGGAGGGGATCCACTGAAGCTTTCTTT.